The text below deals with one T cell receptor beta chain. The data were obtained in a study of technical replicates of blood from a few donors. The table came from immunoSEQ multiplex PCR; TCRdb's copy has only in-frame clones and leaves some out. The sample carries around 80,000 clones, roughly 93% recorded once. CDR1 and CDR2 (germline): SGHVS, FNYEAQ. After removal of 4 bases from V and 5 bases from J, the junction contained 11 bases not matched to a gene. There are 16 residues in the CDR3. The V and J genes are TRBV7-6 and TRBJ1-2; 9 bases map to TRBD1. The material sequenced was T cells isolated from PBMCs. The sequence came from a human donor in good health. This chain's CDR3 is CASSWGGDREYYGYTF. DNA of the CDR3: TGTGCCAGCAGCTGGGGTGGGGACAGGGAGTATTATGGCTACACCTTC.